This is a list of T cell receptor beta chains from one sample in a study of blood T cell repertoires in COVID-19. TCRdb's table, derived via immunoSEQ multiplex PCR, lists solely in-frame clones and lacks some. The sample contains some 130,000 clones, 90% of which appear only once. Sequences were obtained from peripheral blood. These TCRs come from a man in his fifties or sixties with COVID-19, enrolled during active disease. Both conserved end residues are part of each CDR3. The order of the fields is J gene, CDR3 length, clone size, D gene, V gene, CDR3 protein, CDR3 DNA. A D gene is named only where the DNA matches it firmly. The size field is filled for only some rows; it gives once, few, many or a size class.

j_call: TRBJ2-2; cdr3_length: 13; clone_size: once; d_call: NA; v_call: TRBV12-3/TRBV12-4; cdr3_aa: CASSQTVAGELFF; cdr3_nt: TGTGCCAGCAGTCAGACAGTCGCCGGGGAGCTGTTTTTT
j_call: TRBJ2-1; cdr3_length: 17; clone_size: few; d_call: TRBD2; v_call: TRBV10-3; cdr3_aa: CAISAITSGSSYNEQFF; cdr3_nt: TGTGCCATCAGTGCGATTACTAGCGGGTCCTCCTACAATGAGCAGTTCTTC
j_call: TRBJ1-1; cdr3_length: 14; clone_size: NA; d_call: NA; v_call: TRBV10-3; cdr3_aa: CATPGGKKNTEAFF; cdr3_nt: TGTGCCACCCCGGGGGGAAAGAAAAACACTGAAGCTTTCTTT
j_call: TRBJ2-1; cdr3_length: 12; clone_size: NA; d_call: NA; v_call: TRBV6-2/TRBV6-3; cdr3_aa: CASSLSRGEQFF; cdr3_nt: TGTGCCAGCAGCCTTAGTAGGGGTGAGCAGTTCTTC
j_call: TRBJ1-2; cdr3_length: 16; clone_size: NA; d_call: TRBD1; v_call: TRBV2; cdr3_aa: CASTLETGTVNYGYTF; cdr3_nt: TGTGCCAGCACCCTAGAGACAGGGACGGTGAACTATGGCTACACCTTC
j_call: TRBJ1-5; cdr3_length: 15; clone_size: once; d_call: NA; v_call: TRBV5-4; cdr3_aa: CASSLHTASNQPQHF; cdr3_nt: TGTGCCAGCAGCTTGCACACAGCTAGCAATCAGCCCCAGCATTTT
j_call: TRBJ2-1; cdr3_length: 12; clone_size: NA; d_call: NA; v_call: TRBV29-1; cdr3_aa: CSVLGWGDEQFF; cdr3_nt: TGCAGCGTTCTAGGGTGGGGCGATGAGCAGTTCTTC
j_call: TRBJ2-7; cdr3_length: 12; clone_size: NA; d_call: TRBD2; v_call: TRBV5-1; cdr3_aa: CASSLLTGGPSF; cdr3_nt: TGCGCCAGCAGCCTCCTGACGGGAGGGCCCTCATTC
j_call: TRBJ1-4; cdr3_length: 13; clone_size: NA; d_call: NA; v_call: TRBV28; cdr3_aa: CASSLQGLLKLFF; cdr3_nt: TGTGCCAGCAGTTTACAGGGGCTTTTAAAACTGTTTTTT
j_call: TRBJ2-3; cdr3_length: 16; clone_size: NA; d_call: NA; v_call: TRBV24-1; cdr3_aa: CATSEFRTGETDTQYF; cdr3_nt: TGTGCCACCAGTGAATTTAGGACGGGAGAGACAGATACGCAGTATTTT
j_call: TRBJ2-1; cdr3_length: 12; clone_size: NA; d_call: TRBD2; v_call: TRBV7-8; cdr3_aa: CASSGSGNEQFF; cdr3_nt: TGTGCCAGTAGCGGGAGTGGTAATGAGCAGTTCTTC
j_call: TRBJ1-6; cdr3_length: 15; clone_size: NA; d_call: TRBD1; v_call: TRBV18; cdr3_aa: CASSPRTGGVTPLHF; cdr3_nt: TGTGCCAGCTCCCCCAGGACAGGGGGCGTTACACCCCTCCACTTT
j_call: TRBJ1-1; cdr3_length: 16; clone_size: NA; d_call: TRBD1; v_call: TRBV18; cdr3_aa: CASSPRDRGAGTEAFF; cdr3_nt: TGTGCCAGCTCCCCCCGGGACAGGGGGGCCGGGACTGAAGCTTTCTTT
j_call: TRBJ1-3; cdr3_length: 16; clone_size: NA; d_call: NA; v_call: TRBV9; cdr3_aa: CASSVAAGAGGNTIYF; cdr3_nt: TGTGCCAGCAGCGTAGCTGCAGGGGCGGGCGGAAACACCATATATTTT
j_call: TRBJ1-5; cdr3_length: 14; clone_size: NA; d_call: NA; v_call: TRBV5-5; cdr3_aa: CASSSGTINQPQHF; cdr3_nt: TGTGCCAGCAGCTCTGGGACAATCAATCAGCCCCAGCATTTT
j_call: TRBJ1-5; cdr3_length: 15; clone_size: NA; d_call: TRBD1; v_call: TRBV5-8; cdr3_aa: CASSLTRGHGQPQHF; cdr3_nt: TGTGCCAGCAGCCTTACCAGGGGGCATGGTCAGCCCCAGCATTTT
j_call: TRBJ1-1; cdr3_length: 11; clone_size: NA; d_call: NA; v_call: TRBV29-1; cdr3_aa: CGGTVNTEAFF; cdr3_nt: TGCGGAGGGACGGTGAACACTGAAGCTTTCTTT
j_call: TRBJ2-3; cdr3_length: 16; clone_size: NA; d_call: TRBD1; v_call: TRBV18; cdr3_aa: CASSSPGQGGTDTQYF; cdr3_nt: TGTGCCAGCTCATCCCCGGGACAGGGTGGCACAGATACGCAGTATTTT
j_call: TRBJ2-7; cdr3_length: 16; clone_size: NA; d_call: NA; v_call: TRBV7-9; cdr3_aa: CASSFFSGGGPYEQYF; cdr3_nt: TGTGCCAGCAGCTTTTTTAGCGGAGGGGGCCCCTACGAGCAGTACTTC
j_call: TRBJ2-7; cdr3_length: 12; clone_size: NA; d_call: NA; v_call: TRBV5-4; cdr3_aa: CASSFPGNEQYF; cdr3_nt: TGTGCCAGCAGCTTCCCCGGGAACGAGCAGTACTTC
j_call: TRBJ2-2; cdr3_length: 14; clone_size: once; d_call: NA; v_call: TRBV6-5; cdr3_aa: CASKGQMNTGELFF; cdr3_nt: TGTGCCAGCAAGGGACAAATGAACACCGGGGAGCTGTTTTTT
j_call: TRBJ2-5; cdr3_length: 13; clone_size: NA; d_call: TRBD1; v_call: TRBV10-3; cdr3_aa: CAIRSTGGETQYF; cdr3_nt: TGTGCCATCAGATCGACAGGGGGGGAGACCCAGTACTTC
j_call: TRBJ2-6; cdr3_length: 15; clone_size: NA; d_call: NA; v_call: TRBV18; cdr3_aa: CASSPQGTGANVLTF; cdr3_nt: TGTGCCAGCTCACCGCAGGGTACTGGGGCCAACGTCCTGACTTTC
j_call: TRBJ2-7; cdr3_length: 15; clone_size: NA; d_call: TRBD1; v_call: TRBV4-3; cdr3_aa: CASSRATGGPYEQYF; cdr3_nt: TGCGCCAGCAGCCGTGCCACAGGGGGCCCCTACGAGCAGTACTTC
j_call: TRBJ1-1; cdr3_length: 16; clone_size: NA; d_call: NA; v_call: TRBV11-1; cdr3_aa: CASSLITVRRVAEAFF; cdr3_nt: TGTGCCAGCAGCTTAATTACAGTACGGAGGGTAGCTGAAGCTTTCTTT
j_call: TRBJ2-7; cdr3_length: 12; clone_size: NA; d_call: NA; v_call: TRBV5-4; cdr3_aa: CASSFPGDEQYF; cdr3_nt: TGTGCCAGCAGCTTCCCGGGAGACGAGCAGTACTTC
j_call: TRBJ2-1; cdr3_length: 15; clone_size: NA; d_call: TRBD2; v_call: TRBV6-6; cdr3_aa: CASTLGLAGDDEQFF; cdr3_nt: TGTGCCAGCACCCTGGGACTAGCGGGAGACGATGAGCAGTTCTTC
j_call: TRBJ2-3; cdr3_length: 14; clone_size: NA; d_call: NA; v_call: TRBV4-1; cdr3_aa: CASSPPGSTDTQYF; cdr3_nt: TGCGCCAGCAGCCCTCCGGGTAGCACAGATACGCAGTATTTT
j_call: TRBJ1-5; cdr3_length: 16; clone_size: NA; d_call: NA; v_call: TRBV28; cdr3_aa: CASSTNRDYSNQPQHF; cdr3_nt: TGTGCCAGCAGTACAAACAGGGACTATAGCAATCAGCCCCAGCATTTT
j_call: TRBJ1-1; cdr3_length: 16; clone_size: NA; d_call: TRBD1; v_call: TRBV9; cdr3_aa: CASSVGTGGFNTEAFF; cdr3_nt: TGTGCCAGCAGCGTCGGGACAGGGGGATTTAACACTGAAGCTTTCTTT
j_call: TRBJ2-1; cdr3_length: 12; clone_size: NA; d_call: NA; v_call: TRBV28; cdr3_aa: CASSLGVYEQFF; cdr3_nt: TGTGCCAGCAGTCTAGGAGTTTACGAGCAGTTCTTC
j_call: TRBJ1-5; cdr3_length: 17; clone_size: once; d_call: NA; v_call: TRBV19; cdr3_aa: CASSIGDWGVSNQPQHF; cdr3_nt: TGTGCCAGTAGTATAGGGGACTGGGGCGTGAGCAATCAGCCCCAGCATTTT
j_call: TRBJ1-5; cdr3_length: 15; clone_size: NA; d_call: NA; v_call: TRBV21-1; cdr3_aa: CATPRGDSINQPQHF; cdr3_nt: TGTGCCACCCCTAGGGGGGACAGCATTAATCAGCCCCAGCATTTT
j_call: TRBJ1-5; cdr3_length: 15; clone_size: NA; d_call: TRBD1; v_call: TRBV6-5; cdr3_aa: CASCRTGDNLQPQHF; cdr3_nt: TGTGCCAGCTGCCGGACAGGGGATAATCTTCAGCCCCAGCATTTT
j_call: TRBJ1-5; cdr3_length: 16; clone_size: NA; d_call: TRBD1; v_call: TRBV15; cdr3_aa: CATSRDRGTGFWPQHF; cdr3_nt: TGTGCCACCAGCAGAGATAGGGGGACAGGGTTTTGGCCCCAGCATTTT
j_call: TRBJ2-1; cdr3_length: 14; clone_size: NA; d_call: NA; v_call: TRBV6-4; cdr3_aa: CASSVNQGYNEQFF; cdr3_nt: TGTGCCAGCAGTGTTAATCAGGGTTACAATGAGCAGTTCTTC
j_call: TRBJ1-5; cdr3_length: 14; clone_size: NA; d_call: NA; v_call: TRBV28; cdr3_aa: CASAWRRRNQPQHF; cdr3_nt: TGTGCCAGCGCCTGGAGGCGCCGCAATCAGCCCCAGCATTTT
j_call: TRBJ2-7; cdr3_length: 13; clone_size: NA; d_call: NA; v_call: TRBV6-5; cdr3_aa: CASLLTQSYEQYF; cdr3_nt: TGTGCCAGTTTACTTACACAGTCCTACGAGCAGTACTTC
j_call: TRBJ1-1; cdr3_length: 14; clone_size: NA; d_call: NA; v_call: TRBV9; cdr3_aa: CASSPAQGSAEAFF; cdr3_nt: TGTGCCAGCAGCCCCGCGCAGGGAAGCGCTGAAGCTTTCTTT
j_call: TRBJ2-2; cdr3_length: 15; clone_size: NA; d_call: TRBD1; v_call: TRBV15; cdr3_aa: CATSSWTGTPGELFF; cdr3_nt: TGTGCCACCAGCAGCTGGACAGGGACCCCCGGGGAGCTGTTTTTT
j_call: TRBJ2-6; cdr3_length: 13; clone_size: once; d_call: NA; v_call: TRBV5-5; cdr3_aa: CASSFWTLNVLTF; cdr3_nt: TGTGCCAGCAGCTTTTGGACACTAAACGTCCTGACTTTC
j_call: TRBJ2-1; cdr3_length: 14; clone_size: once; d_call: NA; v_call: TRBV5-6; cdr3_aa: CASSLNQAYNEQFF; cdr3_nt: TGTGCCAGCAGCTTGAATCAGGCCTACAATGAGCAGTTCTTC